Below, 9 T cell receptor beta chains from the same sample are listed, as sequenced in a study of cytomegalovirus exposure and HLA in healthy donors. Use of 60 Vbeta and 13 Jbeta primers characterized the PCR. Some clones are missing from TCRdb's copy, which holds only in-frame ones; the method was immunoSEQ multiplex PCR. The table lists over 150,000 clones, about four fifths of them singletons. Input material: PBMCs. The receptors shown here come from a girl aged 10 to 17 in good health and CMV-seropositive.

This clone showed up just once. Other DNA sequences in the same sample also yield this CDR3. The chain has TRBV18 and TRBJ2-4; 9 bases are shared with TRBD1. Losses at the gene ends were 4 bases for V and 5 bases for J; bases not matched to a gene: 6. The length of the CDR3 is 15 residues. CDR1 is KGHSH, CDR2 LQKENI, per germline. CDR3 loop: CASSRTGDRENIQYF. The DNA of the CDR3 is TGTGCCAGCTCACGGACAGGGGATCGCGAAAACATTCAGTACTTC.

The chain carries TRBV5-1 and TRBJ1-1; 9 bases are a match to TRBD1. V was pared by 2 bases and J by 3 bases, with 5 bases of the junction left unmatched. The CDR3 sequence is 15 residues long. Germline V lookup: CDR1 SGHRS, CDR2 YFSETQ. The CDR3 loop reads CASSFGTGPDTEAFF. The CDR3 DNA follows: TGCGCCAGCAGCTTCGGGACAGGGCCTGACACTGAAGCTTTCTTT.

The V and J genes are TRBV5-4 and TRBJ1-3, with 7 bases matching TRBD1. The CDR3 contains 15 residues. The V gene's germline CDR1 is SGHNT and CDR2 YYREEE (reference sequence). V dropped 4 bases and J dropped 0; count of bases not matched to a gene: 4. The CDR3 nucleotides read TGTGCCAGCAGCCTGGGACAGAACTCTGGAAACACCATATATTTT. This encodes CASSLGQNSGNTIYF.

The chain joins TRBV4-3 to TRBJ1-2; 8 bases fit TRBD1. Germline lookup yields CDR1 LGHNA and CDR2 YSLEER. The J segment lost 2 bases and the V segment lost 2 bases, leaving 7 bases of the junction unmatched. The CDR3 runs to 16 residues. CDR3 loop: CASSQLSQGENYGYTF. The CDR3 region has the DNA TGCGCCAGCAGCCAATTGTCACAGGGGGAGAACTATGGCTACACCTTC.

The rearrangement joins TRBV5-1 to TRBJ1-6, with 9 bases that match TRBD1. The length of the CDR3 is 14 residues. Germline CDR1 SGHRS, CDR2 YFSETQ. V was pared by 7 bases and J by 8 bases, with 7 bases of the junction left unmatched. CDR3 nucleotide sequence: TGCGCCAGCGGAGGGGACAGGGAAGATTCACCCCTCCACTTT. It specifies CASGGDREDSPLHF.

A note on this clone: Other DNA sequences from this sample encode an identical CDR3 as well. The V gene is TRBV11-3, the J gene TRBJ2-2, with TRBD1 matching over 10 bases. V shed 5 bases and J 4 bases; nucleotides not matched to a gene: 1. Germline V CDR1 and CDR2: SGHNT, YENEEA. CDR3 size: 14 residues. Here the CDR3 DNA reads TGTGCCAGCAGCAGGGACAGGGGCACCGGGGAGCTGTTTTTT. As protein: CASSRDRGTGELFF.

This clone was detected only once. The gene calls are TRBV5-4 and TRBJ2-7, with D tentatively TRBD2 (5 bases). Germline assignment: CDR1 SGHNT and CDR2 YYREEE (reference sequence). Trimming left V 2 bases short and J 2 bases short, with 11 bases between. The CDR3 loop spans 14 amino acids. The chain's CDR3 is CASSFPGGPYEQYF. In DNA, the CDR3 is TGTGCCAGCAGCTTTCCCGGAGGACCCTACGAGCAGTACTTC. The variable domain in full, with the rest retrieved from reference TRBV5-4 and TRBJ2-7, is ETGVTQSPTHLIKTRGQQVTLRCSSQSGHNTVSWYQQALGQGPQFIFQYYREEENGRGNFPPRFSGLQFPNYSSELNVNALELDDSALYLCASSFPGGPYEQYFGPGTRLTVT.

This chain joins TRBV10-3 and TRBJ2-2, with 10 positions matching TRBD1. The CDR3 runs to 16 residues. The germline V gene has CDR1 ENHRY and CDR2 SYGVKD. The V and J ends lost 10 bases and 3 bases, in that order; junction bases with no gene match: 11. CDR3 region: CATRDRDRGDTGELFF. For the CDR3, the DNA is TGTGCCACGAGGGACCGGGACAGGGGTGACACCGGGGAGCTGTTTTTT.

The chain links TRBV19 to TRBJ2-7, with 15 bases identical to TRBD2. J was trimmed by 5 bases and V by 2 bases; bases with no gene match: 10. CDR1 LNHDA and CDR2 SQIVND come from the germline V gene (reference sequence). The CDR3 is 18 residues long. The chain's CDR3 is CASSIIGLAGGIGNEQYF. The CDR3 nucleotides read TGTGCCAGTAGTATAATCGGACTAGCGGGGGGGATCGGGAACGAGCAGTACTTC.